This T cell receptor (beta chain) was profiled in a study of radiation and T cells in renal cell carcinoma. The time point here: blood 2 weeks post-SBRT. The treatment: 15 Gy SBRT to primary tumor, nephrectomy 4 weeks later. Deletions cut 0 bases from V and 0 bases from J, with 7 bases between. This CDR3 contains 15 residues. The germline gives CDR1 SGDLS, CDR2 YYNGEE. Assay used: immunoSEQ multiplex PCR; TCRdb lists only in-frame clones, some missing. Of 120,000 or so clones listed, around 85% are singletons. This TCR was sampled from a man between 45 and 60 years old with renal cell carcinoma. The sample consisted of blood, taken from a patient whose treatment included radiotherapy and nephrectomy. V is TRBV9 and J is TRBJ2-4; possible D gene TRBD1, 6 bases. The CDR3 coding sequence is TGTGCCAGCAGCGTAGAAGGGGGAGCCAAAAACATTCAGTACTTC. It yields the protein CASSVEGGAKNIQYF.